A single sample gave rise to the 5 T cell receptor beta chains below, sequenced in a study of blood T cell repertoires in COVID-19 (TCRdb year 2020). The library was made by the immunoSEQ multiplex PCR assay. TCRdb's version of the immuneACCESS table is confined to in-frame rearrangements and falls short of the full clone set. An unresolved V gene accounts for under half of the shortfall where checked; the remainder is of unknown origin. Here the sample has about 110,000 clones; around 80% occur a single time. The top ten clonotypes cover about 14% of the sample. The specimen was peripheral blood. These receptors originate from a woman aged 60-75 years with acute or convalescent COVID-19.

The V and J genes are TRBV6-1 and TRBJ1-3; tentatively, D is TRBD1 (5 bases). Germline V gene data show CDR1 as MNHNS and CDR2 as SASEGT. V lost 1 base and J lost 0, with 16 bases in between. The CDR3 totals 18 residues. Written as DNA, the CDR3 is TGTGCCAGCAGTGAAGGGTTCGGGACTACTAACTCTGGAAACACCATATATTTT. Protein sequence: CASSEGFGTTNSGNTIYF.

The chain is built from TRBV6-1 and TRBJ1-2, with 7 bases fitting TRBD1. V was pared by 3 bases and J by 5 bases, with 3 bases of the junction left unmatched. Germline CDR1 is MNHNS and CDR2 is SASEGT. This CDR3 is built from 13 residues. The CDR3 spells CASSETGKYGYTF. In nucleotides, the CDR3 is TGTGCCAGCAGTGAGACAGGGAAGTATGGCTACACCTTC.

V gene TRBV25-1 combines with J gene TRBJ2-2, with 7 bases matching TRBD2. The CDR3 has 16 residues. V shed 1 base, J shed 4 bases, and the junction held 6 bases outside the gene matches. The germline gives CDR1 MGHDK, CDR2 SYGVNS. The CDR3 DNA is TGTGCCAGCAGTGAATCGGCGGTAGCGGGCACCGGGGAGCTGTTTTTT. Its translation is CASSESAVAGTGELFF.

CDR3 coding DNA: TGTGCCAGCTCACCTACAGAGAACACCGGGGAGCTGTTTTTT. Its protein is CASSPTENTGELFF. The rearrangement uses TRBV18 and TRBJ2-2, with D hard to call. Trimming took off 3 bases at V and 1 base at J, with 6 bases between the two ends. Germline CDR1 KGHSH, CDR2 LQKENI. This CDR3 spans 14 amino acids.

The sample holds a few counts of this clone. This CDR3 reads CASSPPGQGASYGYTF. CDR3 bases: TGTGCCAGCAGTCCCCCGGGACAGGGGGCTTCCTATGGCTACACCTTC. The chain combines TRBV5-8 with TRBJ1-2; 12 bases are shared with TRBD1. The CDR3 is made up of 16 amino acids. From germline, CDR1 is SGHTS and CDR2 YDEGEE. V shed 5 bases and J 4 bases; nucleotides not matched to a gene: 9.